This T cell receptor beta chain was retrieved from a study of Ad26.COV2.S vaccination and SARS-CoV-2 variants. Looking at the study overall: Among those in the COV1001 Ad26.COV2.S trial arm was the donor. Findings and caveats of the study: Comparable non-spike TCR breadth was observed in vaccine and placebo recipients.

Treatment in this sample: 19 received Ad26.COV2.S at low or high dose, single or two shots; roughly five received placebo; per-sample allocation not given. Sampling happened 63 days after the first vaccine or placebo injection. In the case of this clone: Its antigen is not known.

TCRdb's copy holds only in-frame clones and misses some; the assay was immunoSEQ multiplex PCR. The repertoire consists of a few hundred thousand clones, with around 90% occurring once and the leading ten covering about 12%. V gave up 6 bases and J gave up 3 bases, with 15 bases separating them. The CDR3 runs to 14 residues. Germline loops: CDR1 SGHRS, CDR2 YFSETQ. The material sequenced was peripheral blood, taken in a trial of Ad26.COV2.S vaccine versus placebo. The chain joins TRBV5-1 to TRBJ1-1; D call uncertain. This TCR was sampled from a person aged 18 to 65 who received the Ad26.COV2.S COVID-19 vaccine or a placebo. The CDR3 region has the DNA TGCGCCAGCAAGGTGTCGGGAATTTACACTGAAGCTTTCTTT. Amino acid sequence: CASKVSGIYTEAFF.